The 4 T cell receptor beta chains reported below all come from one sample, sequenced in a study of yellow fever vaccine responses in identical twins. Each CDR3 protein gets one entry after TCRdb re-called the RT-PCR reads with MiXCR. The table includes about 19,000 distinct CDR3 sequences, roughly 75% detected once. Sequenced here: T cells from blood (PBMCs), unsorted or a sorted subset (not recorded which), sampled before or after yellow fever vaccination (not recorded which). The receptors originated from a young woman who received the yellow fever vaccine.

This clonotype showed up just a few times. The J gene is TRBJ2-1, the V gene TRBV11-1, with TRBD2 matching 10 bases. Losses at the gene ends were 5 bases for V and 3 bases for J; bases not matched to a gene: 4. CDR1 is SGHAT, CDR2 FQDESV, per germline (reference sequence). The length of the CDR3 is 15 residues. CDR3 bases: TGTGCCAGCAGCCGTACTAGCGGGATCTACAATGAGCAGTTCTTC. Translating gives CASSRTSGIYNEQFF.

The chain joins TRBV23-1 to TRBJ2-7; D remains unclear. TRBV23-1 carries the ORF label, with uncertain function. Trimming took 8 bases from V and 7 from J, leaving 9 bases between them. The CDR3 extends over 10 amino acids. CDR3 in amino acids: CASHPPEQYF. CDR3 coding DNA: TGCGCCAGCCATCCCCCGGAGCAGTACTTC.

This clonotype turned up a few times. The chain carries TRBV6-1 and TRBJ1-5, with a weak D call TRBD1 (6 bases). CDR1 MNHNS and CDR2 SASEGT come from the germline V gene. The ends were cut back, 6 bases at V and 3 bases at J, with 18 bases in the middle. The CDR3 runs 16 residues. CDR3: CASRRGVRGFNQPQHF. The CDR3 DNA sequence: TGTGCCAGCAGGAGGGGCGTCAGGGGATTCAATCAGCCCCAGCATTTT.

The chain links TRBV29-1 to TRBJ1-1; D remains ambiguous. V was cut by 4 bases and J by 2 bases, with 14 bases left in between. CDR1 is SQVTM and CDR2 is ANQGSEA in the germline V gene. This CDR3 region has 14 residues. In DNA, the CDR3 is TGCAGCGTTGTACGGGCCGCCCAAAACACTGAAGCTTTCTTT. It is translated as CSVVRAAQNTEAFF.